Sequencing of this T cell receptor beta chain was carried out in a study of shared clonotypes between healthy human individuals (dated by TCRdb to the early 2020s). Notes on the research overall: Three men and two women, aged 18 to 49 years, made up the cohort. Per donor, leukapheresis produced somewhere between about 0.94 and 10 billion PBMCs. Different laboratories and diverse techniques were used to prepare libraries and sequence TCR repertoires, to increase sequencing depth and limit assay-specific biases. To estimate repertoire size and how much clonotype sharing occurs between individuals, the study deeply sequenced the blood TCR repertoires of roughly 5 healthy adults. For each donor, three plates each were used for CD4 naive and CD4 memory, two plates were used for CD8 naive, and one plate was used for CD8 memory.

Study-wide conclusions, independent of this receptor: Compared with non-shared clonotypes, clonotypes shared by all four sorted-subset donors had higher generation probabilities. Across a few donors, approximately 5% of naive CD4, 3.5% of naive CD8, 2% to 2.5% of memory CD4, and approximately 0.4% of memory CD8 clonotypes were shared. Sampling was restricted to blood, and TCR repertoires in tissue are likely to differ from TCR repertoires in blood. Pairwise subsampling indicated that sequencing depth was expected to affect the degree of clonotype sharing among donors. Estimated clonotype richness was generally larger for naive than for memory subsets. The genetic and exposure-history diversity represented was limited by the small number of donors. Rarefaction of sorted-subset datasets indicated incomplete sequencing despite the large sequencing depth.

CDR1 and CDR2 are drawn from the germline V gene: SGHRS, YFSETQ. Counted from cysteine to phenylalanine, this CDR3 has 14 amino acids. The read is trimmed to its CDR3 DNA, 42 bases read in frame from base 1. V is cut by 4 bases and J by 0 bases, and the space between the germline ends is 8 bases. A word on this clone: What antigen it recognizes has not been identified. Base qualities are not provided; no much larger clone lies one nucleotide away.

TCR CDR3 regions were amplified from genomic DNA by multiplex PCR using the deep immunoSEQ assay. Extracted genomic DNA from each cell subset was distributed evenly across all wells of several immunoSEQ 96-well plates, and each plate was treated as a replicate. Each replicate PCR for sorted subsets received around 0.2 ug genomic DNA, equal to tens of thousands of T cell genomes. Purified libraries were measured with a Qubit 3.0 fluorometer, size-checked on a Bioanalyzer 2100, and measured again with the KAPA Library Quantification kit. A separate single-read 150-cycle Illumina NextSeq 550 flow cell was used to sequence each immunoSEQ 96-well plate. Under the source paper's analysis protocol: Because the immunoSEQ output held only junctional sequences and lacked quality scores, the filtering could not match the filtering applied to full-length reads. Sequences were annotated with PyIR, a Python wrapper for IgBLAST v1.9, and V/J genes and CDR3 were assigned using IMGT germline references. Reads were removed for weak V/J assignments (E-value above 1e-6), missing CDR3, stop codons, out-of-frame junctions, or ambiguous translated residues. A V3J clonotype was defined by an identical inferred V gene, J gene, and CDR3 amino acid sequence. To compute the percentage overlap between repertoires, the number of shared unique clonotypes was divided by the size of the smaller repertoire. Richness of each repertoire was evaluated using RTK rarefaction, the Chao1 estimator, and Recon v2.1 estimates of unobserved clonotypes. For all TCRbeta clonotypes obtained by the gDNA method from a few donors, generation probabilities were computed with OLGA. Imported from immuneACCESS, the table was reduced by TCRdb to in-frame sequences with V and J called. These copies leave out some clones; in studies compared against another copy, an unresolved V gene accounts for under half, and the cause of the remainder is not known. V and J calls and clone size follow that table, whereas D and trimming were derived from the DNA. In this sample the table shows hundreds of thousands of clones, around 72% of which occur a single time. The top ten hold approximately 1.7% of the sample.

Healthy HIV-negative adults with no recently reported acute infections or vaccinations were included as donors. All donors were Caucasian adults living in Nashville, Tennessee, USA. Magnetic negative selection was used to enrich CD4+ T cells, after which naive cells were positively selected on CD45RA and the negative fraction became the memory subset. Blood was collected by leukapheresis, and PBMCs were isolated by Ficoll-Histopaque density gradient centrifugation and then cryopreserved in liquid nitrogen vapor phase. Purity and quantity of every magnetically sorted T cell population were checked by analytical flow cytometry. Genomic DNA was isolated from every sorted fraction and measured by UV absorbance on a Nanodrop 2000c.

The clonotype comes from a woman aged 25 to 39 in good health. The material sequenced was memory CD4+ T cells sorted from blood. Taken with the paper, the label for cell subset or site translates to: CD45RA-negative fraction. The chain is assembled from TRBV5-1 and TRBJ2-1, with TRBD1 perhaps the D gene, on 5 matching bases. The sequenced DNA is TGCGCCAGCAGCATGGACAACTCCTACAATGAGCAGTTCTTC. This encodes CASSMDNSYNEQFF. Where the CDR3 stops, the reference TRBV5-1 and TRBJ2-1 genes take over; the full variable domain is KAGVTQTPRYLIKTRGQQVTLSCSPISGHRSVSWYQQTPGQGLQFLFEYFSETQRNKGNFPGRFSGRQFSNSRSEMNVSTLELGDSALYLCASSMDNSYNEQFFGPGTRLTVL.